A single sample gave rise to the 26 T cell receptor beta chains below, sequenced in a study of shared clonotypes between healthy human individuals. Clones were sequenced by immunoSEQ multiplex PCR, and TCRdb holds only the in-frame ones, with some missing. The sample comprises some 650,000 clones, around 97% of which are singletons, and 0.057% rests with the top ten. The sequenced material came from naive CD4+ T cells sorted from blood. Indicated subset: CD45RA+ positively selected. The receptors were gathered from a woman aged 25 to 45 in good health.

The CDR3 DNA follows: TGTGCCAGCAGTGGAACCGGGACAGGGTCAACAAACATTCAGTACTTC. The encoded protein is CASSGTGTGSTNIQYF. The chain is built from TRBV28 and TRBJ2-4; 9 bases line up with TRBD1. V gave up 5 bases and J gave up 6 bases; unmatched junction bases: 11. The CDR3 has 16 amino acids. The germline CDR1 and CDR2 sequences are MDHEN and SYDVKM.

The CDR3 DNA follows: TGTGCCAGCAGTTCCGGGACTAGCGGGATAATCGAGACCCAGTACTTC. Residues: CASSSGTSGIIETQYF. The rearrangement links TRBV27 to TRBJ2-5; 13 nucleotides align to TRBD2. With V trimmed by 4 bases and J by 5 bases, 7 bases remained unmatched. The CDR3 contains 16 residues. CDR1 and CDR2 (germline): MNHEY, SMNVEV (reference sequence).

The chain is built from TRBV6-6 and TRBJ1-5; D is uncertain. Trimming stripped 4 bases from V and 0 bases from J, with 7 bases between. In germline, CDR1 is MNHNY, CDR2 SVGAGI (reference sequence). This CDR3 region has 14 residues. This CDR3 is CASSSVPSNQPQHF. The CDR3 nucleotides are TGTGCCAGCAGTTCGGTCCCTAGCAATCAGCCCCAGCATTTT.

This sequence joins TRBV27 and TRBJ2-3, with 8 positions matching TRBD2. CDR3 length: 14 amino acids. From germline, CDR1 is MNHEY and CDR2 SMNVEV (reference sequence). Unmatched junction bases numbered 4, after V lost 7 bases and J lost 1 base. DNA for the CDR3: TGTGCCAGCAACAGAGCGGGAGGCACAGATACGCAGTATTTT. It translates to CASNRAGGTDTQYF.

CDR3 in amino acids: CASSFQIDYGYTF. DNA of the CDR3: TGTGCCAGTAGTTTTCAGATCGACTATGGCTACACCTTC. V gene TRBV19 combines with J gene TRBJ1-2, with D unresolved. Trimming shortened V by 5 bases and J by 3 bases, and 10 bases separated the two germline ends. There are 13 residues in the CDR3. Looked up from germline, CDR1 is LNHDA and CDR2 is SQIVND (reference sequence).

This sequence joins TRBV19 and TRBJ2-7; TRBD1 agrees at 12 bases. The length of the CDR3 is 16 residues. With 9 bases clipped from V and 7 bases from J, the junction kept 16 bases outside the gene matches. Germline lookup yields CDR1 LNHDA and CDR2 SQIVND (reference sequence). The CDR3 region has the DNA TGTGCCAGCAGTTGGGACAGGGGGCTGTGGTTCCGAGAGCAGTACTTC. It yields the protein CASSWDRGLWFREQYF.

V gene TRBV9 combines with J gene TRBJ2-7, with 9 bases aligning to TRBD1. This CDR3 has 15 amino acids. V dropped 4 bases and J dropped 4; count of bases not matched to a gene: 9. Germline assignment: CDR1 SGDLS and CDR2 YYNGEE. The CDR3 sequence is CASSSRGQGWYEQYF. CDR3 coding DNA: TGTGCCAGCAGCTCAAGAGGACAGGGGTGGTACGAGCAGTACTTC.

CDR3 DNA: TGCGCCAGCAGCCCCTTCCTTAAGGGGACCCAGTACTTC. It yields the protein CASSPFLKGTQYF. The gene calls are TRBV4-1 and TRBJ2-5, with D uncertain. Germline V gene lookup returns CDR1 MGHRA and CDR2 YSYEKL. The CDR3 loop spans 13 amino acids. Between the trimmed V and J ends, which lost 4 bases and 7 bases, there was a span of 13 bases.

The V gene is TRBV6-1, the J gene TRBJ1-5, with TRBD1 identical over 9 bases. Germline CDR1 MNHNS, CDR2 SASEGT. V trimming: 5 bases; J trimming: 3 bases; junction bases outside the gene matches: 5. This CDR3 has 15 amino acids. The CDR3: CASSIRDRDNQPQHF. The CDR3 region has the DNA TGTGCCAGCAGTATCCGGGACAGGGACAATCAGCCCCAGCATTTT.

The rearrangement joins TRBV6-8 to TRBJ1-1, with D possibly being TRBD1 (5 bases). Looked up from germline, CDR1 is MNHGY and CDR2 is SAAAGT. The V end was cut by 6 bases, the J end by 3 bases, with 17 bases between. The CDR3 covers 15 residues. The CDR3, as DNA: TGTGCCAGCAGACCAGGGACCGCGGTGGACACTGAAGCTTTCTTT. Protein product: CASRPGTAVDTEAFF.

The rearrangement uses TRBV7-9 and TRBJ2-7, with TRBD1 as a possible D gene (5 bases). CDR1 and CDR2 (germline): SEHNR, FQNEAQ (reference sequence). V was pared by 5 bases and J by 0 bases, with 23 bases between. The CDR3 loop spans 18 amino acids. This chain's CDR3 is CASSPNIDSSGASYEQYF. CDR3 DNA: TGTGCCAGCAGCCCCAACATCGACAGTTCCGGAGCCTCCTACGAGCAGTACTTC.

This clone was seen just once. The J gene is TRBJ1-2, the V gene TRBV19, with unresolved D. CDR3 length equals 16 residues. V was shortened by 7 bases and J by 0 bases, with 18 bases between the two germline ends. Per germline, CDR1 LNHDA and CDR2 SQIVND (reference sequence). CDR3 in amino acids: CASMVASTWTNYGYTF. DNA for the CDR3: TGTGCCAGTATGGTGGCTTCGACCTGGACTAACTATGGCTACACCTTC.

This clone was recorded once. This chain connects TRBV4-1 to TRBJ1-4, with TRBD1 matching 11 bases. This CDR3 is 16 amino acids long. From germline, CDR1 is MGHRA and CDR2 YSYEKL. Losses at the gene ends were 0 bases for V and 8 bases for J; bases not matched to a gene: 5. The CDR3 nucleotides are TGCGCCAGCAGCCAAGAAATCAGGACAGGGGGCGAAAAACTGTTTTTT. Its translation: CASSQEIRTGGEKLFF.

The chain has TRBV5-1 and TRBJ1-1, with D tentatively TRBD1 (6 bases). CDR1 SGHRS and CDR2 YFSETQ come from the germline V gene. The CDR3 has 14 residues. V lost 4 bases and J 1 base, leaving 11 bases between the germline ends. This CDR3 is CASSINRANTEAFF. DNA of the CDR3: TGCGCCAGCAGCATAAACAGGGCGAACACTGAAGCTTTCTTT.

The chain carries TRBV7-9 and TRBJ2-3; D uncertain. Between the trimmed V and J ends, which lost 0 bases and 2 bases, there was a span of 12 bases. The CDR3 has 16 residues. Germline CDR1 SEHNR, CDR2 FQNEAQ (reference sequence). CDR3 coding DNA: TGTGCCAGCAGCTTAGCGCGTCAGGCGCCCACAGATACGCAGTATTTT. It encodes CASSLARQAPTDTQYF.

The J gene is TRBJ2-3, the V gene TRBV5-1; unclear D gene. In germline, CDR1 is SGHRS, CDR2 YFSETQ. The CDR3 consists of 15 residues. V was shortened by 4 bases and J by 1 base, with 13 bases between the two germline ends. The CDR3 DNA is TGCGCCAGCAGCCCCACTCTAGAAGGCACAGATACGCAGTATTTT. Translated, it gives CASSPTLEGTDTQYF. The variable domain in full, completed from reference TRBV5-1 and TRBJ2-3, reads KAGVTQTPRYLIKTRGQQVTLSCSPISGHRSVSWYQQTPGQGLQFLFEYFSETQRNKGNFPGRFSGRQFSNSRSEMNVSTLELGDSALYLCASSPTLEGTDTQYFGPGTRLTVL.

The V and J genes are TRBV2 and TRBJ1-5; possibly TRBD1 for D (6 bases). The CDR3 extends over 15 amino acids. Germline CDR1 SNHLY, CDR2 FYNNEI. V lost 6 bases and J 2 bases, leaving 14 bases between the germline ends. CDR3 sequence: CASRLGAPGNQPQHF. In nucleotides, the CDR3 is TGTGCCAGCAGACTGGGGGCCCCGGGCAATCAGCCCCAGCATTTT.

The chain joins TRBV18 to TRBJ2-1; TRBD2 matches at 11 bases. The CDR3 spans 18 residues. Germline CDR1 KGHSH, CDR2 LQKENI. J lost 4 bases, V lost 5 bases, and 13 bases had no gene match. CDR3 DNA: TGTGCCAGCTCAAAACGGGACAGACTAGCGGGATCATACAATGAGCAGTTCTTC. It encodes CASSKRDRLAGSYNEQFF.

This clone was found once. The gene calls are TRBV28 and TRBJ1-2; D gene unclear. Germline V gene lookup returns CDR1 MDHEN and CDR2 SYDVKM. The CDR3 contains 12 residues. The V end lost 3 bases, the J end lost 4 bases, and 6 bases lay between the germline ends. CDR3 region: CASSFTGYGYTF. The CDR3 DNA reads as TGTGCCAGCAGTTTTACGGGCTATGGCTACACCTTC.

This sequence joins TRBV7-2 and TRBJ2-5; D possibly corresponds to TRBD1 (5 bases). Per germline, CDR1 SGHTA and CDR2 FQGNSA. The CDR3 contains 14 residues. Trimming cost V 4 bases and J 2 bases, with 11 bases left between them. CDR3 DNA: TGTGCCAGCAGCTGGGGCTCCTCTCAAGAGACCCAGTACTTC. This sequence encodes CASSWGSSQETQYF.

This clone was found once. The chain uses TRBV25-1 and TRBJ1-4; no reliable D call. This CDR3 spans 15 amino acids. The V end was cut by 2 bases, the J end by 7 bases, with 14 bases between. Germline V gene lookup returns CDR1 MGHDK and CDR2 SYGVNS. In nucleotides, the CDR3 is TGTGCCAGCAGTGAAAGCGCCCTCCTTGGTGAAAAACTGTTTTTT. Translation: CASSESALLGEKLFF. Filled out from reference TRBV25-1 and TRBJ1-4, the complete variable domain reads EADIYQTPRYLVIGTGKKITLECSQTMGHDKMYWYQQDPGMELHLIHYSYGVNSTEKGDLSSESTVSRIRTEHFPLTLESARPSHTSQYLCASSESALLGEKLFFGSGTQLSVL.

Comments on this clone: Other DNA sequences in this sample translate to the same CDR3. J is TRBJ1-2 and V is TRBV28; D not resolved. Per the germline V gene, CDR1 is MDHEN and CDR2 is SYDVKM. Trimming cost V 4 bases and J 4 bases, with 7 bases left between them. The CDR3 consists of 12 residues. CDR3 in amino acids: CASSSQAYGYTF. For the CDR3, the DNA is TGTGCCAGCAGTTCGCAGGCCTATGGCTACACCTTC.

V usage is TRBV7-2 and J usage is TRBJ1-2, with D perhaps matching TRBD1 (5 bases). The CDR3 contains 14 residues. Trimming left V 1 base short and J 4 bases short, with 10 bases between. The germline V gene has CDR1 SGHTA and CDR2 FQGNSA. The CDR3 loop reads CASSLDQGFYGYTF. CDR3 bases: TGTGCCAGCAGCTTAGATCAGGGTTTCTATGGCTACACCTTC.

The J gene is TRBJ2-3, the V gene TRBV5-1; 8 bases are a match to TRBD1. Germline V CDR1 and CDR2: SGHRS, YFSETQ. V trimming: 1 base; J trimming: 4 bases; junction bases outside the gene matches: 8. The CDR3 consists of 16 residues. The CDR3 loop reads CASSLSRTGIPDTQYF. In DNA, the CDR3 is TGCGCCAGCAGCTTGTCCCGGACAGGGATCCCAGATACGCAGTATTTT.

The gene calls are TRBV28 and TRBJ1-1, with unresolved D. CDR1 MDHEN and CDR2 SYDVKM come from the germline V gene. This CDR3 spans 15 amino acids. V lost 5 bases and J 3 bases, leaving 16 bases between the germline ends. Written as DNA, the CDR3 is TGTGCCAGCAGTCCCCCGCTGGGTTTACACACTGAAGCTTTCTTT. It is translated as CASSPPLGLHTEAFF.

V is TRBV5-1 and J is TRBJ2-2; TRBD2 aligns across 8 bases. The CDR3 length is 19 residues. V dropped 3 bases and J dropped 0; count of bases not matched to a gene: 13. The V gene's germline CDR1 is SGHRS and CDR2 YFSETQ. The CDR3 sequence: CASSWADAGGVSNTGELFF. DNA of the CDR3: TGCGCCAGCAGCTGGGCGGACGCGGGAGGAGTATCGAACACCGGGGAGCTGTTTTTT. The full variable domain, its missing parts supplied by reference TRBV5-1 and TRBJ2-2, is KAGVTQTPRYLIKTRGQQVTLSCSPISGHRSVSWYQQTPGQGLQFLFEYFSETQRNKGNFPGRFSGRQFSNSRSEMNVSTLELGDSALYLCASSWADAGGVSNTGELFFGEGSRLTVL.